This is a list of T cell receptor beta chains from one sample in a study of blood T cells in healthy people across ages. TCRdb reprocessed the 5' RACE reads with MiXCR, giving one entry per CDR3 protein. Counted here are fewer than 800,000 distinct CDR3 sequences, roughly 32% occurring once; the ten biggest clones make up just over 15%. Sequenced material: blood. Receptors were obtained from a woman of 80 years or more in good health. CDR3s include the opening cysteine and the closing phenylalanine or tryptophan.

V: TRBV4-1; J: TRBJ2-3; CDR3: CASSQEPRAGVGTDTQYF
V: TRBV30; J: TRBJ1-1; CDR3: CAWSAGDRGRAFF
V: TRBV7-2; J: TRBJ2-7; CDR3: CASSLTKDRGRTYEQYF
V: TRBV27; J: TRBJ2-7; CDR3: CASSPTGTGGRQYF
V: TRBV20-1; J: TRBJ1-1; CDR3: CSARDYGQGTEAFF
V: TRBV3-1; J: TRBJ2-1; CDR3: CASSQEGTKRDEQFF
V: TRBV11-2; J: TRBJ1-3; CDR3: CASSLAGYSSGNTIYF
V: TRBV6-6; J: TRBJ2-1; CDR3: CASSSTGTGGRGEQFF
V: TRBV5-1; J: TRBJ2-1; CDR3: CASSWTGSHNPNEQFF
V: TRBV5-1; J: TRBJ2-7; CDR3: CASAAGTGSSYEQYF
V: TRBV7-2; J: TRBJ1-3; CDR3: CASSFLGLQGSGNTIYF
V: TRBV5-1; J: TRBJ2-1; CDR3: CASSIFERSAYNEQFF
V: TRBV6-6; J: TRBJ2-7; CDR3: CASSLGTPGYEQYF
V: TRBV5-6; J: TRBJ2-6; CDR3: CASSLRVGANVLTF
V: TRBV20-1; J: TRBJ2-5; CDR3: CSATSGRGQETQYF
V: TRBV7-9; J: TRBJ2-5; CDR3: CASSLGDRLQETQYF
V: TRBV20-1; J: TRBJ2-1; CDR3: CSARLYNEQFF
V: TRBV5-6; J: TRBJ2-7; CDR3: CASSLVGRNEQYF
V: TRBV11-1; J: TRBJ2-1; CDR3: CASSRDRRPNNEQFF
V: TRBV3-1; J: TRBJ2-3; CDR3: CASSLGFFRASTDTQYF
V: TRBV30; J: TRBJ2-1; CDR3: CAWKHRGNYNEQFF
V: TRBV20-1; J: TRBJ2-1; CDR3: CSARDRWTSDEQFF
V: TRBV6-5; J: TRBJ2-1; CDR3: CAGSYGNRGYNEQFF
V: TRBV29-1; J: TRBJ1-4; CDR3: CSVGRGTNEKLFF
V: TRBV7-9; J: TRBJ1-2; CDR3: CASSEGVNYGYTF
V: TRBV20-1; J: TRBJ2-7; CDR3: CSASQGRGYVEQYF
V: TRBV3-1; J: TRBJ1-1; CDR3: CASSQVGLGTEAFF
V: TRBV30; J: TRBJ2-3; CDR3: CAFRQGGTSSTDTQYF
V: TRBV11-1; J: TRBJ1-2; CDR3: CASTPFPDRGSDGYTF
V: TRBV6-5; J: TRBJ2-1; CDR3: CASSMRGGRNEQFF
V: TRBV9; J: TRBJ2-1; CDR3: CASSVVQGGYNEQFF
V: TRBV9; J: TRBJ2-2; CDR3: CASSVRLAGDTGELFF
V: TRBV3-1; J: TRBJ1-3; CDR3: CASSRGQVTSSGNTIYF
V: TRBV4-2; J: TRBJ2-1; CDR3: CASSQGRDNEQFF
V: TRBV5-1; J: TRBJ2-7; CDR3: CASSPRRGSYEQYF
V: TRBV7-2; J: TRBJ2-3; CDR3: CASSLGSWAGAASVQYF
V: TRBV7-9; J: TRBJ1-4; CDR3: CASSLWVWGLTNEKLFF
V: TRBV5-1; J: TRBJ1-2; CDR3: CASSLVGQDDYGYTF
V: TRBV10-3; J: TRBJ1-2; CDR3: CAIGTADNYGYTF
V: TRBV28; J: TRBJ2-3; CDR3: CASSFIPGGGLPTDAQYF
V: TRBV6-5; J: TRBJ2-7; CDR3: CAVRELSSYEQYF
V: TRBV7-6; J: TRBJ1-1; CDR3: CASSLAADQRTEAFF
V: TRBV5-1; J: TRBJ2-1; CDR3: CASSSGAPREQFF
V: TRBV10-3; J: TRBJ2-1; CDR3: CAISESLASRNEQFF
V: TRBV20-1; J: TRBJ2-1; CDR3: CSAKDVNEQFF
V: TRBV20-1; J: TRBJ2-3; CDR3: CSARDARGTDTQYF
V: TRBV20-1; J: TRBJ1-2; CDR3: CSATRTGNGYTF
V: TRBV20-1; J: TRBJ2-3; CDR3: CSARVSGDTQYF
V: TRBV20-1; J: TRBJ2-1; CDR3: CSARYEGNEQFF
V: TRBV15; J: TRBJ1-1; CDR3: CATSRDVGSPEAFF